These T cell receptor beta chains were read from a single sample in a study of blood T cells in healthy people across ages. MiXCR, applied by TCRdb to the 5' RACE reads, yields one record per CDR3 protein. This sample has about 570,000 distinct CDR3 sequences, with approximately 26% found just once. The data also belong to a second study, concerning T cells of mothers and their children.

The sequencing sample was made of blood. Receptor source: a boy younger than 10 in good health. Each CDR3 is given with its conserved first and last residue. The order of the fields is CDR3 length, D gene, J gene, V gene, clone size, CDR3 protein, CDR3 DNA. A D gene is named only where the DNA matches it firmly. Clone size is shown for a subset of rows, as once, few, many or a class of expanded clone.

15 | TRBD2 | TRBJ2-1 | TRBV7-9 | few | CASSTMTSGYNEQFF | TGTGCCAGCAGCACAATGACTAGCGGATACAATGAGCAGTTCTTC
14 | . | TRBJ2-7 | TRBV10-3 | . | CAISESGAAYEQYF | TGTGCCATCAGTGAGTCGGGGGCAGCCTACGAGCAGTACTTC
12 | . | TRBJ1-1 | TRBV5-1 | . | CASSFEGVGAFF | TGCGCCAGCAGCTTTGAGGGGGTTGGAGCTTTCTTT
15 | . | TRBJ2-5 | TRBV5-6 | few | CASSNKPGPSGTQYF | TGTGCCAGCAGCAACAAACCCGGACCTTCAGGGACCCAGTACTTC
15 | . | TRBJ2-3 | TRBV10-3 | . | CAISERTTSPDTQYF | TGTGCCATCAGTGAGAGGACCACTAGCCCAGATACGCAGTATTTT
15 | TRBD2 | TRBJ2-7 | TRBV20-1 | few | CSARDVGGGDYEQYF | TGCAGTGCTAGAGATGTGGGGGGGGGAGACTACGAGCAGTACTTC
13 | . | TRBJ1-1 | TRBV12-3/TRBV12-4 | many | CASSLSPDTEAFF | TGTGCCAGCAGTTTAAGCCCCGATACTGAAGCTTTCTTT
15 | . | TRBJ2-7 | TRBV25-1 | few | CASSLTYNGHYEQYF | TGTGCCAGCAGCCTAACCTATAATGGCCATTACGAGCAGTACTTC
15 | TRBD1 | TRBJ2-1 | TRBV3-1 | . | CASSHTGTGGTEQFF | TGTGCCAGCAGCCATACCGGGACAGGGGGCACTGAGCAGTTCTTC
17 | TRBD2 | TRBJ2-5 | TRBV20-1 | . | CSDGTSGRRGDPETQYF | TGCAGTGATGGGACTAGCGGGAGGAGGGGAGACCCAGAGACCCAGTACTTC
16 | . | TRBJ1-2 | TRBV14 | . | CASSQRPRDWAYGYTF | TGTGCCAGCAGCCAACGCCCCAGGGATTGGGCCTATGGCTACACCTTC
15 | . | TRBJ2-4 | TRBV6-1 | . | CASSLEKIAKNIQYF | TGTGCCAGCAGCCTCGAGAAGATAGCCAAAAACATTCAGTACTTC
12 | . | TRBJ2-1 | TRBV7-9 | . | CASTGGGHEQFF | TGTGCCAGCACCGGTGGAGGCCATGAGCAGTTCTTC
14 | . | TRBJ2-6 | TRBV20-1 | . | CSARGTAGANVLTF | TGCAGTGCTAGAGGGACAGCTGGGGCCAACGTCCTGACTTTC
13 | . | TRBJ1-2 | TRBV28 | . | CAIQGGANYGYTF | TGTGCCATCCAGGGAGGAGCTAACTATGGCTACACCTTC
12 | . | TRBJ1-2 | TRBV6-1 | . | CASYKRGYGYTF | TGTGCCAGTTACAAACGGGGCTATGGCTACACCTTC
10 | . | TRBJ2-1 | TRBV29-1 | many | CSVAVEGPFF | TGCAGCGTTGCGGTGGAGGGCCCCTTCTTC
14 | . | TRBJ2-7 | TRBV4-3 | . | CASSQDAVGYEQYF | TGCGCCAGCAGCCAAGATGCGGTCGGGTACGAGCAGTACTTC
14 | TRBD2 | TRBJ2-4 | TRBV7-2 | . | CASSNKRGGNIQYF | TGTGCCAGCAGCAACAAGCGGGGGGGAAACATTCAGTACTTC
13 | . | TRBJ2-7 | TRBV20-1 | few | CSASSGERREQYF | TGCAGTGCTAGTTCGGGGGAGCGCAGGGAGCAGTACTTC
15 | . | TRBJ1-2 | TRBV4-3 | . | CASSQGPGDNYGYTF | TGCGCCAGCAGCCAAGGTCCAGGGGACAACTATGGCTACACCTTC